The 5 T cell receptor beta chains in this list originate from one sample, sequenced in a study of tumor-infiltrating lymphocytes in oesophageal squamous cell carcinoma. TCRdb ran MiXCR on the PCR reads and lists one entry per CDR3 protein. Among about 16,000 distinct CDR3 sequences listed, about 40% were seen once. Sequencing was carried out using blood. The receptors shown here come from a female donor with esophageal squamous cell carcinoma.

This clonotype has at least ten counts. This chain uses TRBV19 with TRBJ1-4; D might be TRBD1 (5 bases). V was clipped by 11 bases and J by 6 bases, with 19 bases between them. CDR1 is LNHDA and CDR2 is SQIVND in the germline V gene (reference sequence). The CDR3 extends over 14 amino acids. The CDR3 region is CAASARGRDEKLFF. In DNA form, the CDR3 reads TGTGCCGCCTCGGCACGGGGCCGGGATGAAAAACTGTTTTTT. The full variable domain, its missing parts supplied by reference TRBV19 and TRBJ1-4, is DGGITQSPKYLFRKEGQNVTLSCEQNLNHDAMYWYRQDPGQGLRLIYYSQIVNDFQKGDIAEGYSVSREKKESFPLTVTSAQKNPTAFYLCAASARGRDEKLFFGSGTQLSVL.

Concerning this clonotype: The DNA is omitted, as the CDR3 cannot be located on it reliably, and the CDR3 follows TCRdb's listing. This chain connects TRBV18 to TRBJ2-6; the tabulated D call, TRBD1, remains unverified against the DNA. Germline V lookup: CDR1 KGHSH, CDR2 LQKENI. The CDR3 is made up of 18 amino acids, end residues included. The CDR3 here is CASSPRDRGSFLWLHLRF.

This clonotype was recorded many times. The J gene is TRBJ1-4, the V gene TRBV10-3; D remains unclear. The CDR3 covers 15 residues. The germline CDR1 and CDR2 sequences are ENHRY and SYGVKD. The CDR3 is CAPTGSGETNEKLFF. DNA for the CDR3: TGTGCTCCCACGGGTAGTGGGGAAACTAATGAAAAACTGTTTTTT.

CDR3 in amino acids: CASTKRGRHADTQYF. The CDR3 nucleotides read TGTGCCAGCACTAAACGCGGGAGGCACGCAGATACGCAGTATTTT. The chain recombines TRBV28 with TRBJ2-3, with TRBD2 identical over 8 bases. CDR3 size: 15 residues. V was clipped by 7 bases and J by 4 bases; unmatched bases: 10. The germline gives CDR1 MDHEN, CDR2 SYDVKM.

CDR3 region: CASSLLGESYEQYF. CDR3 DNA: TGTGCCAGCAGCTTACTGGGGGAGTCCTACGAGCAGTACTTC. The gene calls are TRBV7-3 and TRBJ2-3; D may correspond to TRBD1 or TRBD2 (5 bases each). The J call may be mistaken, given a closer DNA end match to TRBJ2-7. Germline CDR1 is SGHTA and CDR2 is FQGTGA. The CDR3 sequence is 14 residues long.